The 18 T cell receptor beta chains below come from one sample, sequenced in a study of shared clonotypes between healthy human individuals. Profiled with immunoSEQ multiplex PCR; TCRdb holds only in-frame clones, not every one. The sample includes 2 million to 2.5 million clones, approximately 94% of them seen just once. Sequenced: naive CD4+ T cells sorted from blood. Indicated subset: CD45RA+ positively selected. The receptors stem from a man younger than 35 in good health.

The V call is TRBV19, the J call TRBJ2-3, with a possible D match to TRBD2 (5 bases). This CDR3 has 14 residues. Trimming removed 6 bases from V and 0 bases from J, with 10 bases in between. CDR1 is LNHDA and CDR2 is SQIVND in the germline V gene (reference sequence). In DNA form, the CDR3 reads TGTGCCAGTAGGTCGGGGATTAGCACAGATACGCAGTATTTT. Protein: CASRSGISTDTQYF.

The chain joins TRBV5-1 to TRBJ1-1; a weak D match, TRBD1 (6 bases). The CDR3 contains 15 residues. Trimming removed 4 bases from V and 4 bases from J, with 17 bases in between. Germline CDR1 SGHRS, CDR2 YFSETQ. The CDR3 DNA sequence: TGCGCCAGCAGCACCGGGACACTCAGAGGCACTGAAGCTTTCTTT. Translated: CASSTGTLRGTEAFF.

Concerning this clone itself: At one end the junction does not follow the germline gene, possibly because of a read error. This chain uses TRBV7-7 with TRBJ2-3; D perhaps matches TRBD2 (6 bases). The CDR3 totals 15 residues. The germline V gene has CDR1 SSHAT and CDR2 FNYEAQ (reference sequence). CDR3 DNA: TGTGCTAGCAGCTTAGGGACTCGAAACACAGATACGCAGTATTTT. Encoded protein: CASSLGTRNTDTQYF.

This sequence joins TRBV30 and TRBJ2-1; 10 bases are shared with TRBD2. J was trimmed by 0 bases and V by 2 bases; bases with no gene match: 10. The CDR3 is 18 residues long. Germline CDR1 GTSNPN, CDR2 SVGIG (reference sequence). The CDR3 sequence: CAWSRSRTSGSSYNEQFF. CDR3 sequence (DNA): TGTGCCTGGAGTCGCTCACGGACTAGCGGTAGCTCCTACAATGAGCAGTTCTTC.

The chain couples TRBV10-2 to TRBJ1-1; D gene uncertain. Per the germline V gene, CDR1 is WSHSY and CDR2 is SAAADI. V lost 10 bases and J 6 bases, leaving 15 bases between the germline ends. The CDR3 consists of 12 residues. Here the CDR3 reads CATREFSSEAFF. The CDR3 coding sequence is TGCGCCACACGGGAGTTTTCTTCTGAAGCTTTCTTT.

The J gene is TRBJ2-2, the V gene TRBV2; 7 bases are a match to TRBD2. The CDR3 contains 14 residues. After removal of 4 bases from V and 6 bases from J, the junction contained 5 bases not matched to a gene. Germline V gene data show CDR1 as SNHLY and CDR2 as FYNNEI. In nucleotides, the CDR3 is TGTGCCAGCAGTGCGCCAACTAGCGCCGGGGAGCTGTTTTTT. Amino acids: CASSAPTSAGELFF.

The V and J genes are TRBV29-1 and TRBJ2-3; 12 nucleotides align to TRBD1. CDR3 size: 14 residues. V lost 8 bases, J lost 4 bases, and 7 bases stayed unmatched. Per the germline V gene, CDR1 is SQVTM and CDR2 is ANQGSEA. The CDR3: CSTRDRGPADTQYF. The CDR3 DNA follows: TGCAGCACCCGGGACAGGGGGCCGGCAGATACGCAGTATTTT.

Worth noting for this clone: The same CDR3 also results from other DNA sequences found in this sample. The chain uses TRBV6-5 and TRBJ2-5, with TRBD1 as a possible D gene (6 bases). With 0 bases removed from V and 2 bases from J, the gap between germline ends came to 10 bases. Per the germline V gene, CDR1 is MNHEY and CDR2 is SVGAGI. The CDR3 has 15 amino acids. The CDR3 region is CASSYSGTLQETQYF. CDR3 nucleotide sequence: TGTGCCAGCAGTTACTCGGGGACATTACAAGAGACCCAGTACTTC.

The V call is TRBV28, the J call TRBJ1-2; TRBD1 aligns across 7 bases. The CDR3 length is 12 residues. Germline V gene sequence: CDR1 MDHEN, CDR2 SYDVKM. With 7 bases clipped from V and 6 bases from J, the junction kept 5 bases outside the gene matches. The CDR3 region is CASTDRANGYTF. CDR3 DNA: TGTGCCAGCACAGACAGGGCTAATGGCTACACCTTC.

The V gene is TRBV18, the J gene TRBJ2-2; D call uncertain. The CDR3 runs 14 residues. Germline CDR1 and CDR2: KGHSH and LQKENI. Trimming left V 6 bases short and J 3 bases short, with 11 bases between. CDR3 in amino acids: CASSRRQDTGELFF. The CDR3 nucleotides read TGTGCCAGCTCGCGACGCCAGGACACCGGGGAGCTGTTTTTT. The full variable domain, in which reference TRBV18 and TRBJ2-2 provide the parts outside the CDR3, is NAGVMQNPRHLVRRRGQEARLRCSPMKGHSHVYWYRQLPEEGLKFMVYLQKENIIDESGMPKERFSAEFPKEGPSILRIQQVVRGDSAAYFCASSRRQDTGELFFGEGSRLTVL.

This rearrangement joins TRBV4-1 to TRBJ2-1; TRBD2 matches 12 bases. V lost 4 bases, J lost 0 bases, and 7 bases stayed unmatched. This CDR3 is built from 18 residues. Germline lookup yields CDR1 MGHRA and CDR2 YSYEKL. The chain's CDR3 is CASSPGLAGRSSYNEQFF. CDR3 coding DNA: TGCGCCAGCAGCCCGGGACTAGCGGGTAGGAGCTCCTACAATGAGCAGTTCTTC.

This sequence joins TRBV9 and TRBJ2-1; D might be TRBD2 (6 bases). Deletions cut 5 bases from V and 0 bases from J, with 12 bases between. The CDR3 is 15 amino acids. Germline V gene lookup returns CDR1 SGDLS and CDR2 YYNGEE. The CDR3 spells CASSGTLSSYNEQFF. The CDR3 DNA is TGTGCCAGCAGTGGGACTTTAAGCTCCTACAATGAGCAGTTCTTC. Full variable domain (remainder filled in from reference TRBV9 and TRBJ2-1): DSGVTQTPKHLITATGQRVTLRCSPRSGDLSVYWYQQSLDQGLQFLIQYYNGEERAKGNILERFSAQQFPDLHSELNLSSLELGDSALYFCASSGTLSSYNEQFFGPGTRLTVL.

The rearrangement joins TRBV19 to TRBJ2-1; D is undetermined. V was clipped by 1 base and J by 5 bases, with 9 bases between them. The CDR3 covers 14 residues. CDR1 LNHDA and CDR2 SQIVND come from the germline V gene (reference sequence). This chain's CDR3 is CASSIVGSHNEQFF. The CDR3 coding sequence is TGTGCCAGTAGTATAGTGGGCAGCCACAATGAGCAGTTCTTC.

The J gene is TRBJ1-2, the V gene TRBV28; D perhaps matches TRBD1 (5 bases). Germline assignment: CDR1 MDHEN and CDR2 SYDVKM. The CDR3 runs 14 residues. Trimming removed 5 bases from V and 6 bases from J, with 16 bases in between. Here the CDR3 reads CASSNRDGLHGYTF. In DNA, the CDR3 is TGTGCCAGCAGTAATCGGGACGGCCTTCATGGCTACACCTTC.

This chain uses TRBV7-3 with TRBJ2-1; 14 bases align to TRBD2. Germline CDR1 SGHTA, CDR2 FQGTGA. Trimming cost V 4 bases and J 6 bases; bases outside gene matches: 11. The CDR3 has 18 residues. In DNA form, the CDR3 reads TGTGCCAGCAGCTCCCAACGGACTAGCGGGGGGCCCCGCAATGAGCAGTTCTTC. Amino acids: CASSSQRTSGGPRNEQFF. The whole variable domain, filled in from reference TRBV7-3 and TRBJ2-1, reads GAGVSQTPSNKVTEKGKYVELRCDPISGHTALYWYRQSLGQGPEFLIYFQGTGAADDSGLPNDRFFAVRPEGSVSTLKIQRTERGDSAVYLCASSSQRTSGGPRNEQFFGPGTRLTVL.

This clone was recorded only once. V and J are TRBV6-5 and TRBJ2-1, with 11 bases identical to TRBD2. Trimming cost V 5 bases and J 4 bases; bases outside gene matches: 4. CDR3 length: 15 residues. Germline-derived CDR1 and CDR2 are MNHEY and SVGAGI. The CDR3 bases are TGTGCCAGCAGTAGAGGACTAGCGGGTTACAATGAGCAGTTCTTC. Protein: CASSRGLAGYNEQFF.

This clone came up once. The rearrangement links TRBV4-1 to TRBJ1-2, with no clear D. CDR1 and CDR2 from the germline V gene are MGHRA and YSYEKL. This CDR3 region has 16 residues. Trimming removed 0 bases at V and 0 bases at J, with 11 bases between. The CDR3: CASSQEGFPTNYGYTF. DNA of the CDR3: TGCGCCAGCAGCCAAGAAGGTTTCCCCACTAACTATGGCTACACCTTC.

The chain joins TRBV7-2 to TRBJ2-7; 11 bases agree with TRBD2. Trimming at V came to 1 base and at J to 6 bases, leaving 14 bases not matched to a gene. Germline loops: CDR1 SGHTA, CDR2 FQGNSA. This CDR3 comprises 18 residues. This chain's CDR3 is CASSLGPLLAGGSGEQYF. CDR3 DNA sequence: TGTGCCAGCAGCTTAGGACCCCTGCTAGCGGGGGGATCGGGCGAGCAGTACTTC.